Listed here are 3 T cell receptor beta chains from one sample, sequenced in a study of blood T cells in healthy people across ages. Using a J-beta primer mix together with a sample-barcoded 5' primer, a second PCR was run for roughly 7 to 11 cycles. Via MiXCR, TCRdb re-called the 5' RACE reads, giving one row per CDR3 protein. The table includes 850,000 to 1,100,000 distinct CDR3 sequences, around two fifths detected once. The source material was blood. Source of these receptors: a man between 18 and 35 years old in good health.

Remarks on this clonotype: A read error may produce the germline difference seen at one junction end. The chain couples TRBV12-3 or TRBV12-4 to TRBJ2-7, with D uncertain. The CDR3 is 12 residues long. The CDR3 DNA sequence: TGTGGCAGCAGTTTATACAGCTACGAGCAGTACTTC. Translation gives CGSSLYSYEQYF.

The genes are TRBV25-1 and TRBJ2-5, with 13 bases matching TRBD2. V shed 6 bases and J 2 bases; nucleotides not matched to a gene: 6. The CDR3 has 16 amino acids. Germline values: CDR1 MGHDK, CDR2 SYGVNS. The CDR3 protein is CASSETSGGLQETQYF. In DNA, the CDR3 is TGTGCCAGCAGCGAGACTAGCGGGGGGCTACAAGAGACCCAGTACTTC.

The table lists this clonotype with a few counts. The chain has TRBV9 and TRBJ1-4; perhaps TRBD1 as D (6 bases). V lost 0 bases, J lost 7 bases, and 13 bases lay in between. Looked up from germline, CDR1 is SGDLS and CDR2 is YYNGEE. The CDR3 has 15 amino acids. CDR3: CASSVAQGRGEKLFF. DNA of the CDR3: TGTGCCAGCAGCGTAGCACAGGGCCGGGGTGAAAAACTGTTTTTT.